This TCR beta chain appears in the sequencing data of a study of shared clonotypes between healthy human individuals. As concerns this clone: What it binds is unknown.

Study findings and constraints: Of the naive CD4 clonotypes, around 4.9% were shared across several donors. Limited genetic and exposure-history diversity came from having few donors.

This was a deep-level run. Method: immunoSEQ multiplex PCR; TCRdb's copy keeps in-frame clones and lacks some. The table has fewer than 2.5 million clones, 90% to 95% seen once. The CDR3 is 16 residues long. Trimming stripped 4 bases from V and 1 base from J, with 16 bases between. Per germline, CDR1 SEHNR and CDR2 FQNEAQ (reference sequence). A CD45RA+ naive subset and a CD45RA-negative memory subset were split from CD4+ cells. Material for sequencing was naive CD4+ T cells from PBMCs. Subset meaning: CD45RA+ positively selected. This TCR was sampled from a man aged 18-30 years in good health. Some clones in this sample may be carry-over from other donors' samples. J is TRBJ1-1 and V is TRBV7-9, with a possible D match to TRBD1 (6 bases). The CDR3 region has the DNA TGTGCCAGCAGCTCCCGACTGGGGGGGGCGAACACTGAAGCTTTCTTT. It codes for CASSSRLGGANTEAFF.